This T cell receptor beta chain was captured by sequencing in a study of radiation and T cells in renal cell carcinoma. Trimming took off 3 bases at V and 3 bases at J, with 9 bases between the two ends. There are 13 residues in the CDR3. Germline assignment: CDR1 SEHNR and CDR2 FQNEAQ (reference sequence). This clone was detected only a few times. Measured with immunoSEQ multiplex PCR; TCRdb has only the in-frame clones, and not every one. In the table there are about 16,000 clones, 58% of which are singletons. Noted treatment: treatment-naive control, cytoreductive nephrectomy. Controls were unirradiated tumors from treatment-naive cytoreductive nephrectomy patients.

The chain has TRBV7-9 and TRBJ2-7; tentative D call: TRBD1 (6 bases). This receptor was obtained from a man aged 40-49 years with renal cell carcinoma. The sequencing used tumor tissue, collected from a patient whose treatment was nephrectomy without radiotherapy. For the CDR3, the DNA is TGTGCCAGCAGCTTGTACAGGGACTACGAGCAGTACTTC. This sequence encodes CASSLYRDYEQYF.